The 5 T cell receptor beta chains reported below all come from one sample, sequenced in a study of T-cell reconstitution after alpha-beta-depleted transplantation in children. Unique molecular identifiers were incorporated when the TCRbeta library was constructed. TCRdb reanalysed the PCR reads using MiXCR and keeps one entry per CDR3 protein. The top ten hold roughly 5% of the sample, which has 700,000 to 850,000 distinct CDR3 sequences, roughly 16% seen once. This specimen consisted of PBMCs, mostly from graft donor cells, obtained 360 days after TCRalphabeta/CD19-depleted stem cell transplant. These receptors came from a male patient under 18 who had a stem cell transplant for acute lymphoblastic leukemia, so the T cells may come from the graft donor.

The chain joins TRBV6-1 to TRBJ2-2, with D possibly being TRBD2 (5 bases). Germline assignment: CDR1 MNHNS and CDR2 SASEGT. This CDR3 is built from 12 residues. Trimming stripped 6 bases from V and 9 bases from J, with 11 bases between. CDR3 bases: TGTGCCAGCAGACTCACTAGTTGGGAGCTGTTTTTT. Translation gives CASRLTSWELFF.

This clonotype appeared a single time. V gene TRBV20-1 combines with J gene TRBJ2-1, with 9 bases aligning to TRBD2. CDR1 DFQATT and CDR2 SNEGSKA come from the germline V gene (reference sequence). This CDR3 has 15 amino acids. V gave up 1 base and J gave up 7 bases; unmatched junction bases: 8. In DNA, the CDR3 is TGCAGTGCTAGAGTTCGCGGGAGGGCCTGGAATGAGCAGTTCTTC. Protein: CSARVRGRAWNEQFF.

This clonotype occurred many times. This chain connects TRBV5-1 to TRBJ2-1; TRBD2 might be the D (5 bases). Germline-derived CDR1 and CDR2 are SGHRS and YFSETQ. V shed 0 bases and J shed 10 bases, with 17 bases lying between them. This CDR3 region has 15 residues. DNA for the CDR3: TGCGCCAGCAGCTTGGAGGGTGGTGGAGGAGGCGAGCAGTTCTTC. Encoded protein: CASSLEGGGGGEQFF.

About this clonotype itself: Given a much more abundant clone one base away, this may be a read error. V usage is TRBV5-1 and J usage is TRBJ1-5; D ambiguous. V was cut by 0 bases and J by 5 bases, with 6 bases left in between. Germline V gene data show CDR1 as SGHRS and CDR2 as YFSETQ. The CDR3 runs 13 residues. CDR3 bases: TGCGCCAGCAGCTTGGACTGGGATCAGCCCCAGCATTTT. Translation gives CASSLDWDQPQHF.

The rearrangement uses TRBV13 and TRBJ2-7; TRBD2 aligns across 7 bases. Germline V gene lookup returns CDR1 PRHDT and CDR2 FYEKMQ (reference sequence). The length of the CDR3 is 13 residues. Unmatched junction bases numbered 3, after V lost 3 bases and J lost 4 bases. The CDR3 sequence: CASSFRGVYEQYF. CDR3 DNA sequence: TGTGCCAGCAGCTTTCGGGGGGTTTACGAGCAGTACTTC.